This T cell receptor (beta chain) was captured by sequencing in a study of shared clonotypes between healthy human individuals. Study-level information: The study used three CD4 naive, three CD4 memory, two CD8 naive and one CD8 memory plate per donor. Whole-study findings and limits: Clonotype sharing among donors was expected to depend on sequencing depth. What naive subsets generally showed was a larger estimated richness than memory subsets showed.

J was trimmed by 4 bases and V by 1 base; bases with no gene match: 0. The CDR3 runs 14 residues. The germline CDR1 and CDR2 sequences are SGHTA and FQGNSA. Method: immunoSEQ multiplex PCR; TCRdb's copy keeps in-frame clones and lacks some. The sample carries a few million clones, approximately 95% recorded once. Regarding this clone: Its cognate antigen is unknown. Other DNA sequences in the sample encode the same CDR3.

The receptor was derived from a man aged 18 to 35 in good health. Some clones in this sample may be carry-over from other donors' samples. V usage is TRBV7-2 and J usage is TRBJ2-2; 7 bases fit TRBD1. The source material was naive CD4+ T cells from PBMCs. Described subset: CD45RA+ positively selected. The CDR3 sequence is CASSLDRGTGELFF. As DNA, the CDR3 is TGTGCCAGCAGCTTAGACAGGGGCACCGGGGAGCTGTTTTTT. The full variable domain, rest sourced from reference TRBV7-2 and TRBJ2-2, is GAGVSQSPSNKVTEKGKDVELRCDPISGHTALYWYRQSLGQGLEFLIYFQGNSAPDKSGLPSDRFSAERTGGSVSTLTIQRTQQEDSAVYLCASSLDRGTGELFFGEGSRLTVL.